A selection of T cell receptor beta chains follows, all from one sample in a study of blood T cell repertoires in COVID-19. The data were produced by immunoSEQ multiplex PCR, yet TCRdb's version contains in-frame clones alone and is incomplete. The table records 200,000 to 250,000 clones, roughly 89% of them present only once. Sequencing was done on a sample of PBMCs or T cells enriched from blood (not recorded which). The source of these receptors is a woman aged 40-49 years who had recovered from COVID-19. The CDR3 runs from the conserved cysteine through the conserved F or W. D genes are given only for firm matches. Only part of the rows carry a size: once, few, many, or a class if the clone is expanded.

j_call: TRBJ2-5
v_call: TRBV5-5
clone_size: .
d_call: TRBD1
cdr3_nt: TGTGCCAGCAGCTTGTGGCGGGACAGGGACCAAGAGACCCAGTACTTC
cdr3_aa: CASSLWRDRDQETQYF

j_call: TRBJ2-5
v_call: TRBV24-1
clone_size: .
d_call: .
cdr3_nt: TGTGCCACCACCGGAGGGGAGCGGGAGACCCAGTACTTC
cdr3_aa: CATTGGERETQYF

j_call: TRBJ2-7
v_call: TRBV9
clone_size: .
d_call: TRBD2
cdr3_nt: TGTGCCAGCAGCGTAGTAACTAGCGGAGAGCAGTACTTC
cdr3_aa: CASSVVTSGEQYF

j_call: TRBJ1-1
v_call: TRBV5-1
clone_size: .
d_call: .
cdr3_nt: TGCGCCAGCAGCTTCTTCTCTGGCGGTGGTGAAGCTTTCTTT
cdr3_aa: CASSFFSGGGEAFF

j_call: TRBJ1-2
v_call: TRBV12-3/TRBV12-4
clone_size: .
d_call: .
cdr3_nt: TGTGCCAGCAGCGTGGGGGGGTATGGCTACACCTTC
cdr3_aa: CASSVGGYGYTF

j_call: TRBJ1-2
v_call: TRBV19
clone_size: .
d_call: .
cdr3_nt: TGTGCCAGTAGTATATCGGGAATAAGGGACTATGGCTACACCTTC
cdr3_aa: CASSISGIRDYGYTF

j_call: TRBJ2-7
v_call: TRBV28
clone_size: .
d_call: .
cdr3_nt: TGTGCCAGCAGAACAACAAGCGGGCAGGCCTACGAGCAGTACTTC
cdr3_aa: CASRTTSGQAYEQYF

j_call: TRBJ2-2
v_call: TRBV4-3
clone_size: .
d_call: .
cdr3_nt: TGCGCCAGCAGCCCAGGACTGGCGGGCGGGGAGCTGTTTTTT
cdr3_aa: CASSPGLAGGELFF

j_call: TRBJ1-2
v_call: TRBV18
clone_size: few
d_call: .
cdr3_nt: TGTGCCAGCTCACCGTTAGCGAAGGACAGCTATGGCTACACCTTC
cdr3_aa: CASSPLAKDSYGYTF

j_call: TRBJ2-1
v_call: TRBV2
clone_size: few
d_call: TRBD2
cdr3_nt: TGTGCCAGCACCGACGGGACTAGCATATATGAGCAGTTCTTC
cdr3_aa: CASTDGTSIYEQFF